This T cell receptor beta chain was sequenced for a study of tumor-infiltrating lymphocytes in primary liver carcinoma (dated by TCRdb to about 2017). With respect to the entire study: Of the five patients (three men and two women, aged 30 to 69 years), four had hepatocellular carcinoma and one had combined HCC and intrahepatic cholangiocarcinoma. TCRbeta repertoire sequencing covered roughly 35 specimens from 5 patients: around 25 tumor regions, 5 adjacent noncancerous liver tissues and 5 peripheral blood samples. TCRbeta repertoire sequencing, expression microarrays and whole-exome sequencing were combined in the study across five regions of each liver tumor, with adjacent normal tissue and blood also included. Each sample produced roughly 3.65 to 8 million productive TCRbeta reads, and read depth showed no significant difference between tissue types. Technical replicate repertoires showed high reproducibility, with mean shared-clone rates around 0.9 and correlation coefficients above 0.98. The tumors of the five patients were staged as T1-T3 N0M0, with maximum diameters ranging from roughly 4 to 10 cm. To link TCRbeta repertoire diversity with the local molecular phenotype, the roughly 26 tumor region samples were profiled using Agilent mRNA microarrays. What the authors observed across the whole study: Only about 7-25% of top clones were present in all five regions of a tumor, suggesting spatial heterogeneity of tumor-infiltrating T cells. The top 250 clones made up a significantly larger repertoire fraction in tumors than in blood (p = 0.039). Only the TCR beta chain was sequenced, so true repertoire diversity is likely underestimated because unpaired alpha chains were not captured. Since the samples were bulk and unsorted, there was no way to compare CD4+ and CD8+ T cell repertoires. Repertoire overlap was higher between tumor regions (mean roughly 35%) than tumor-adjacent (17%) or tumor-blood (approximately 15%) pairs, consistent with antigen-driven expansion. With just four or five patients in the study, the authors point out that the findings should be validated in a larger study.

Without any cell sorting, total RNA and DNA were extracted together from around 18-30 mg of bulk tissue using the AllPrep DNA/RNA mini kit. Between late 2015 and March 2016, about five patients in China with histopathologically diagnosed primary liver carcinoma had their tumors surgically resected. Chronic HBV infection was present in the patients, and the patients were treatment-naive at sampling. Each tumor was sampled at five spatially separated regions: the tumor centre plus the superior, inferior, left-lateral and right-lateral poles. Histological examination found more than 90% viable tumor cells in every tumor sample. Fresh tumor and adjacent tissue pieces were bisected; one half was stored in RNAlater at -80°C, the other sent for histology. CDR1 and CDR2 are drawn from the germline V gene: LGHNA, YNFKEQ. Spanning cysteine to phenylalanine, the CDR3 consists of 14 amino acids. Just CDR3 DNA is preserved here, 42 bases in frame from base 1. V loses 11 bases of germline sequence and J loses 1 base, and the interval between the two ends is 16 bases.

Using a constant-region primer and ProtoScript II reverse transcriptase, TCRbeta-specific cDNA was reverse-transcribed from about 0.45 ug total RNA. TCRbeta libraries were built with three nested multiplex PCR rounds, a slightly modified ARM-PCR procedure. Each of the first two PCR rounds ran for approximately 10 cycles using multiplex TRBV1-TRBV30 forward primers together with a Cbeta reverse primer. Sample barcodes and Illumina adapters were added in a final 25-cycle PCR with Deep VentR polymerase. Before sequencing, amplicons of 200-500 bp were gel-purified using a QIAquick gel extraction kit. TCRbeta amplicons were sequenced on an Illumina HiSeq 2500 with 250-bp paired-end reads. Per the source publication's procedure: Reads were quality-trimmed with Trimmomatic v0.33, and paired reads were merged with FLASH v1.2.11 to recover full CDR3 sequences. V, D and J germline segments were assigned to the rearranged TCRbeta sequences by MiGEC v1.2.1b. Clonotype statistics and Shannon-Wiener diversity indices were calculated with VDJtools v1.0.0. To reduce sampling bias, subsequent analyses other than the diversity analysis used only the 250 most abundant clonotypes in each sample. The raw public reads went through TCRdb reprocessing: fastp at Q25, MiXCR clone calling, in-frame beta chains kept. Rows merge per CDR3 protein into single entries with the most common DNA and genes. For this entry, the V and J calls and clone size follow TCRdb and not the study's own pipeline. For this sample there are 80,000 or so distinct CDR3 sequences; 60% to 80% appear just once. The ten top clones hold around 13% of the sample.

As for this clonotype: What antigen it recognizes has not been identified. No per-base quality is available; no much larger clone lies one base away.

This clonotype was sampled from a woman aged 55-75 years with primary liver carcinoma and hepatitis B virus infection. Sequencing was done on a sample of liver tumor tissue from sampling region 4. The cell subset or site label for this specimen denotes: tumor region T4, right-lateral pole. The V and J genes are TRBV4-2 and TRBJ2-3; TRBD2 is a weak D gene call, 5 bases matching. The CDR3 region reads CAGTQVSGTDTQYF. At the DNA level, the sequence is TGTGCCGGCACCCAAGTTAGCGGCACAGATACGCAGTATTTT.